The 23 T cell receptor beta chains listed next were all sequenced from one sample in a study of persistence of HIV-infected CD4 T cells. Stimulation used 8.5 to 10 ug/mL lysate from CMV-infected fibroblasts. Responding CD4+ T cells were sorted by upregulation of both CD40 ligand and CD69. This was the immunoSEQ version 4 assay in survey mode. TCRdb's table, derived via immunoSEQ multiplex PCR, lists solely in-frame clones and lacks some. Counted here are 15,000 to 20,000 clones, about 65% occurring once; the ten biggest clones make up approximately 9.2%. For these receptors, no antigen is known. The starting material was CD4+ T cells sorted from PBMCs after roughly 18-hour stimulation, obtained from a patient who received antiretroviral therapy. These receptors were collected from an adult woman with HIV who was CMV-seropositive.

This clone was seen only a few times. V is TRBV5-5 and J is TRBJ1-6, with D hard to call. Looked up from germline, CDR1 is SGHKS and CDR2 is YYEKEE (reference sequence). The V end was cut by 6 bases, the J end by 4 bases, with 8 bases between. The CDR3 sequence is 13 residues long. CDR3 sequence: CASMASYNSPLHF. CDR3 DNA: TGTGCCAGCATGGCCAGTTATAATTCACCCCTCCACTTT. Supplemented by reference TRBV5-5 and TRBJ1-6, the full variable domain reads DAGVTQSPTHLIKTRGQQVTLRCSPISGHKSVSWYQQVLGQGPQFIFQYYEKEERGRGNFPDRFSARQFPNYSSELNVNALLLGDSALYLCASMASYNSPLHFGNGTRLTVT.

The V gene is TRBV12-3 or TRBV12-4, the J gene TRBJ1-2; D not certain. With 8 bases removed from V and 4 bases from J, the gap between germline ends came to 14 bases. The length of the CDR3 is 13 residues. For the CDR3, the DNA is TGTGCCAGCTCCCTGGGCATGACCTATGGCTACACCTTC. It codes for CASSLGMTYGYTF.

Remarks on this clone: Its ends do not fully match the called genes, so a read error is possible. V usage is TRBV10-2 and J usage is TRBJ2-1; D remains unclear. This CDR3 comprises 12 residues. Germline loops: CDR1 WSHSY, CDR2 SAAADI. The CDR3 here is CAGLPEYNEQLF. CDR3 nucleotide sequence: TGCGCCGGGTTACCAGAATACAATGAGCAGCTCTTC.

The sample holds a few counts of this clone. The chain joins TRBV2 to TRBJ1-1; 8 bases map to TRBD1. The V gene end was trimmed by 6 bases and the J gene end by 3 bases; junction bases not matched to a gene: 6. The germline V gene encodes CDR1 SNHLY and CDR2 FYNNEI. The CDR3 is 14 residues long. The chain's CDR3 is CASRKDRVDTEAFF. CDR3 DNA sequence: TGTGCCAGCAGGAAGGACAGGGTGGACACTGAAGCTTTCTTT.

This rearrangement joins TRBV9 to TRBJ2-3, with 8 bases fitting TRBD1. Germline loops: CDR1 SGDLS, CDR2 YYNGEE. With 4 bases clipped from V and 3 bases from J, the junction kept 4 bases outside the gene matches. The CDR3 sequence is 14 residues long. The CDR3 loop reads CASSPRTGTDTQYF. The CDR3 DNA reads as TGTGCCAGCAGCCCGCGGACAGGGACAGATACGCAGTATTTT.

This clone was counted once. The CDR3 nucleotides are TGTGCCAGCAGTTTAGGGGGGCCAGGTAGCAATTCACCCCTCCACTTT. Protein product: CASSLGGPGSNSPLHF. The chain uses TRBV27 and TRBJ1-6; D might be TRBD1 (6 bases). Trimming removed 2 bases from V and 7 bases from J, with 15 bases in between. The CDR3 consists of 16 residues. From germline, CDR1 is MNHEY and CDR2 SMNVEV (reference sequence).

The chain uses TRBV30 and TRBJ1-5; the D gene is possibly TRBD1 (6 bases). CDR3 length: 15 residues. The V gene lost 3 bases and the J gene lost 4 bases, with 16 bases spanning the gap. Germline assignment: CDR1 GTSNPN and CDR2 SVGIG (reference sequence). This chain's CDR3 is CAWSPRGKGNQPQHF. The DNA for the CDR3 is TGTGCCTGGAGCCCAAGGGGGAAAGGGAATCAGCCCCAGCATTTT.

This clone showed up just a few times. The chain recombines TRBV29-1 with TRBJ1-3, with a tentative D call TRBD1 (6 bases). In germline, CDR1 is SQVTM, CDR2 ANQGSEA. This CDR3 spans 13 amino acids. V was pared by 6 bases and J by 0 bases, with 9 bases between. CDR3 in DNA: TGCAGCGTCCTAGGGGGCTCTGGAAACACCATATATTTT. Amino acid sequence: CSVLGGSGNTIYF.

The chain employs TRBV7-6 and TRBJ1-2; D possibly corresponds to TRBD1 (5 bases). This CDR3 region has 12 residues. Germline loops: CDR1 SGHVS, CDR2 FNYEAQ. Trimming cost V 1 base and J 8 bases, with 8 bases left between them. For the CDR3, the DNA is TGTGCCAGCAGCTTAGGAGGGGAAGGCTACACCTTC. Translation: CASSLGGEGYTF.

This chain uses TRBV6-6 with TRBJ1-5; D is perhaps TRBD1 (5 bases). The CDR3 spans 14 residues. Per the germline V gene, CDR1 is MNHNY and CDR2 is SVGAGI (reference sequence). Trimming removed 6 bases from V and 6 bases from J, with 15 bases in between. This CDR3 is CASRPGTVSQPQHF. The CDR3 bases are TGTGCCAGCAGACCTGGGACGGTCAGTCAGCCCCAGCATTTT.

As to this clone: A much larger clone lies one base from this, so it may be a read error. This rearrangement joins TRBV11-3 to TRBJ2-2; 8 bases fit TRBD1. V was pared by 5 bases and J by 4 bases, with 15 bases of the junction left unmatched. Germline lookup yields CDR1 SGHNT and CDR2 YENEEA. The CDR3 has 18 residues. This CDR3 is CASSRASGGVGVTGELFF. CDR3 nucleotides: TGTGCCAGCAGCCGGGCTTCAGGGGGCGTGGGGGTCACCGGGGAGCTGTTTTTT.

The genes are TRBV18 and TRBJ1-2; 7 bases match TRBD1. The V segment lost 2 bases and the J segment 3 bases; nucleotides outside the gene matches: 3. Germline V CDR1 and CDR2: KGHSH, LQKENI. The CDR3 is 14 residues long. The CDR3 reads CASSPEGGDYGYTF. Written as DNA, the CDR3 is TGTGCCAGCTCACCAGAAGGGGGCGACTATGGCTACACCTTC.

The rearrangement joins TRBV25-1 to TRBJ1-6; TRBD1 is a possible D gene (6 bases). This CDR3 is built from 15 residues. Germline V CDR1 and CDR2: MGHDK, SYGVNS. The germline V and J ends were trimmed by 6 bases and 3 bases, with 12 bases remaining between them. CDR3 in amino acids: CASRRAGDYNSPLHF. The CDR3 DNA sequence: TGTGCCAGCAGGAGGGCAGGGGACTATAATTCACCCCTCCACTTT.

This sequence joins TRBV7-8 and TRBJ1-5, with D unresolved. Germline CDR1 reads SGHVS; CDR2 reads FQNEAQ. The CDR3 length is 13 residues. Between the trimmed V and J ends, which lost 2 bases and 4 bases, there was a span of 6 bases. In nucleotides, the CDR3 is TGTGCCAGCAGCTTAAAGAGGAATCAGCCCCAGCATTTT. Translated: CASSLKRNQPQHF.

This rearrangement joins TRBV5-1 to TRBJ2-6; a weak D match, TRBD2 (6 bases). The germline V gene encodes CDR1 SGHRS and CDR2 YFSETQ. The CDR3 runs to 17 residues. The ends were cut back, 2 bases at V and 0 bases at J, with 12 bases in the middle. The CDR3 DNA follows: TGCGCCAGCAGCTTCGGGACTTTTAACTCTGGGGCCAACGTCCTGACTTTC. This gives the protein CASSFGTFNSGANVLTF.

The CDR3 reads CASTATGGGSYGYTF. The CDR3 DNA sequence: TGTGCCAGCACAGCAACAGGGGGCGGAAGCTATGGCTACACCTTC. This sequence joins TRBV7-2 and TRBJ1-2, with 9 bases fitting TRBD1. Germline values: CDR1 SGHTA, CDR2 FQGNSA. Unmatched junction bases numbered 10, after V lost 7 bases and J lost 4 bases. The CDR3 is made up of 15 amino acids.

This chain connects TRBV4-1 to TRBJ1-5, with 7 bases matching TRBD1. Germline lookup yields CDR1 MGHRA and CDR2 YSYEKL. The CDR3 runs to 16 residues. Losses at the gene ends were 0 bases for V and 7 bases for J; bases not matched to a gene: 9. The CDR3 bases are TGCGCCAGCAGCCAAGAAGAGACAGGGAAGGGACAGCCCCAGCATTTT. Protein sequence: CASSQEETGKGQPQHF.

V is TRBV19 and J is TRBJ1-1, with D tentatively TRBD1 (6 bases). In germline, CDR1 is LNHDA, CDR2 SQIVND (reference sequence). Trimming pared 3 bases from V and 3 bases from J, leaving 20 bases between. This CDR3 is 17 amino acids long. In DNA form, the CDR3 reads TGTGCCAGTAGTATCCCTGGGGGGCGAGACCAGGACACTGAAGCTTTCTTT. As protein: CASSIPGGRDQDTEAFF.

Note on this clone: The same CDR3 can be traced to other DNA sequences in this sample. This rearrangement joins TRBV3-1 (or the pseudogene TRBV3-2) to TRBJ2-2; D is uncertain. There are 12 residues in the CDR3. In germline, CDR1 is LGHDT, CDR2 YNNKEL (reference sequence). Between the trimmed V and J ends, which lost 4 bases and 5 bases, there was a span of 5 bases. The CDR3: CASSRRTGELFF. In nucleotides, the CDR3 is TGTGCCAGCAGCCGGCGGACCGGGGAGCTGTTTTTT.

The chain has TRBV19 and TRBJ2-3; D may match TRBD1 or TRBD2 (5 bases each). The CDR3 loop spans 15 amino acids. With 4 bases removed from V and 2 bases from J, the gap between germline ends came to 13 bases. CDR1 LNHDA and CDR2 SQIVND come from the germline V gene (reference sequence). The CDR3 nucleotides read TGTGCCAGTAGTACCCCTTTCGGGGCCACAGATACGCAGTATTTT. It translates to CASSTPFGATDTQYF.

This clone showed up just a few times. The genes are TRBV5-1 and TRBJ2-3, with TRBD1 matching over 8 bases. CDR3 length: 14 amino acids. The junction had 4 bases not matched to a gene; V was cut back by 5 bases and J by 2 bases. Germline V lookup: CDR1 SGHRS, CDR2 YFSETQ. The CDR3 DNA reads as TGCGCCAGCAGGGGGACAGGTTCCACAGATACGCAGTATTTT. The encoded protein is CASRGTGSTDTQYF.

Comment on this clone: The sample contains more than one DNA sequence encoding this CDR3. The J gene is TRBJ2-1, the V gene TRBV19; the match to TRBD2 covers 7 bases. Germline CDR1 and CDR2: LNHDA and SQIVND (reference sequence). The CDR3 runs to 16 residues. Germline trimming cut 1 base from V and 0 bases from J; bases unmatched to any gene: 3. The CDR3 sequence: CASSIVSGGSYNEQFF. For the CDR3, the DNA is TGTGCCAGTAGTATAGTTTCGGGGGGCTCCTACAATGAGCAGTTCTTC.

V gene TRBV30 combines with J gene TRBJ1-2; D is undetermined. The length of the CDR3 is 11 residues. Germline loops: CDR1 GTSNPN, CDR2 SVGIG (reference sequence). V was trimmed by 3 bases and J by 4 bases, leaving 6 bases between them. The CDR3: CAWRTLYGYTF. The CDR3 DNA reads TGTGCCTGGAGGACTCTCTATGGCTACACCTTC.